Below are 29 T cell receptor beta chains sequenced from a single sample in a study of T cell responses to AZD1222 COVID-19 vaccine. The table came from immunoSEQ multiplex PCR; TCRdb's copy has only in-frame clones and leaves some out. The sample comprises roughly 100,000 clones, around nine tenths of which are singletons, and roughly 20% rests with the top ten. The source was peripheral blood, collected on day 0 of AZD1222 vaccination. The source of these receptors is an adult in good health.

CDR3 loop: CASSSFPRQGLNTEAFF. CDR3 sequence (DNA): TGTGCCAGCAGTTCCTTTCCGCGACAGGGGCTAAACACTGAAGCTTTCTTT. V is TRBV7-2 and J is TRBJ1-1; 8 nucleotides match TRBD1. The J segment lost 2 bases and the V segment lost 6 bases, leaving 14 bases of the junction unmatched. This CDR3 region has 17 residues. Germline V gene sequence: CDR1 SGHTA, CDR2 FQGNSA.

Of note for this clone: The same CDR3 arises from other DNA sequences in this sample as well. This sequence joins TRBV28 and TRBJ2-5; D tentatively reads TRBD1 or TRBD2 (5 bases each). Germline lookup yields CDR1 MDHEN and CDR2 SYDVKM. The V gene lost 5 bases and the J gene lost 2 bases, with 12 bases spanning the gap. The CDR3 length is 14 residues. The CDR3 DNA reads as TGTGCCAGCAGTCTCGGTGGGGGACAAGAGACCCAGTACTTC. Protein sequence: CASSLGGGQETQYF.

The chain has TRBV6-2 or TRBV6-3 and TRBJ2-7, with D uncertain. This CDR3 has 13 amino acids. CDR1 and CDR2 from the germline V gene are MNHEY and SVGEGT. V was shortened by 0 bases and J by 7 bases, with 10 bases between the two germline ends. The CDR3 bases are TGTGCCAGCAGTTACTCGAGCGCAGTAGAGCAGTACTTC. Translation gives CASSYSSAVEQYF.

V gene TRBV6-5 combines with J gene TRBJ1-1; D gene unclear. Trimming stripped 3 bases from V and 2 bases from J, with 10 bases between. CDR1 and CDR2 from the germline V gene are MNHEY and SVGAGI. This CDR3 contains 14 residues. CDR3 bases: TGTGCCAGCAGTTATGGAGGTATCAACACTGAAGCTTTCTTT. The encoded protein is CASSYGGINTEAFF.

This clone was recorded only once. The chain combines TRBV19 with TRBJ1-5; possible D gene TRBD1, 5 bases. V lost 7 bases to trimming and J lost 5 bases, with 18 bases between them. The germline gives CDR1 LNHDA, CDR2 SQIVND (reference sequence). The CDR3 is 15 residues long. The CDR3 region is CASTPTDGGYQPQHF. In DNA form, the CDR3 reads TGTGCCAGTACCCCAACCGACGGGGGGTATCAGCCCCAGCATTTT.

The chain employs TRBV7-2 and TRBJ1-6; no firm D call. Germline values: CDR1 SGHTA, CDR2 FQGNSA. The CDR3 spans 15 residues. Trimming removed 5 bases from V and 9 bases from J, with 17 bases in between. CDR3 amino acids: CASSLGGAGSSPLHF. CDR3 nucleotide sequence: TGTGCCAGCAGCCTAGGAGGCGCGGGATCTTCACCCCTCCACTTT.

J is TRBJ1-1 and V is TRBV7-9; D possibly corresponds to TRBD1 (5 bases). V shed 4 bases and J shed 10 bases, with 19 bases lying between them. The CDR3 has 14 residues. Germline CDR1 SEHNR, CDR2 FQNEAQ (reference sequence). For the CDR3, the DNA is TGTGCCAGCAGCTCACGGGACCTCAATAGCGGAGCTTTCTTT. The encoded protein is CASSSRDLNSGAFF.

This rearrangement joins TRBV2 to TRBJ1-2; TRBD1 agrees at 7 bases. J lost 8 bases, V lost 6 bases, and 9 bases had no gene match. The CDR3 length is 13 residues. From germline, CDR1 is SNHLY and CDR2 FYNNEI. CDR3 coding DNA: TGTGCCAGCAGGATAACAGGGGTGCCGGGCTACACCTTC. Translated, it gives CASRITGVPGYTF.

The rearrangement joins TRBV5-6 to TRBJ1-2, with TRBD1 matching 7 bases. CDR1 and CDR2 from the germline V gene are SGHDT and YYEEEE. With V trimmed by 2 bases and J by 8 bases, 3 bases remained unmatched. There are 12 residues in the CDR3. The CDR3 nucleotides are TGTGCCAGCAGCTTCGGGACAGCCGGCTACACCTTC. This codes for CASSFGTAGYTF. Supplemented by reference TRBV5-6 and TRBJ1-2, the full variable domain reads DAGVTQSPTHLIKTRGQQVTLRCSPKSGHDTVSWYQQALGQGPQFIFQYYEEEERQRGNFPDRFSGHQFPNYSSELNVNALLLGDSALYLCASSFGTAGYTFGSGTRLTVV.

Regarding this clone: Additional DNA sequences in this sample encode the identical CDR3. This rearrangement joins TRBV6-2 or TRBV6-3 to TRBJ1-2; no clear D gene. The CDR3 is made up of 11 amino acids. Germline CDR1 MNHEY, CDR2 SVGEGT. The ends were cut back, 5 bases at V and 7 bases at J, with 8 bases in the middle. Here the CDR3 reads CASSTVGGYTF. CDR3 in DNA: TGTGCCAGCAGTACGGTCGGTGGCTACACCTTC.

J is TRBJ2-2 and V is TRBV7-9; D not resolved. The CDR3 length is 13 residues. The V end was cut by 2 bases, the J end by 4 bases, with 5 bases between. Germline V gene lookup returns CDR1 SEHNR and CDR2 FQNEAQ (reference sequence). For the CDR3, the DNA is TGTGCCAGCAGCTTATCCGGCACCGGGGAGCTGTTTTTT. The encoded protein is CASSLSGTGELFF.

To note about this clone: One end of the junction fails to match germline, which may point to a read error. CDR3 sequence (DNA): TGTGCCAGTAGTATAGGGGCAGGTCCAAGCGAAATCTTC. This gives the protein CASSIGAGPSEIF. The V call is TRBV19, the J call TRBJ2-1; the D is unclear. The CDR3 contains 13 residues. The germline gives CDR1 LNHDA, CDR2 SQIVND (reference sequence).

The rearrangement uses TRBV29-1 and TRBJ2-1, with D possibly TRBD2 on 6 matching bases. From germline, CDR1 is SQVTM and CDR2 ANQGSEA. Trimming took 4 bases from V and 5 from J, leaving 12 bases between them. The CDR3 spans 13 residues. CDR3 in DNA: TGCAGCGTTGGTCGCTCGGGGGACAATGAGCAGTTCTTC. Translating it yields CSVGRSGDNEQFF.

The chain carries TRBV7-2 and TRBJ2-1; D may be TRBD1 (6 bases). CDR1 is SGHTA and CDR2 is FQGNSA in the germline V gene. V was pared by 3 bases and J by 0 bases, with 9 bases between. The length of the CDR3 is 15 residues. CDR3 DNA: TGTGCCAGCAGCTTCAAGACAGGCTCCTACAATGAGCAGTTCTTC. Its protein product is CASSFKTGSYNEQFF.

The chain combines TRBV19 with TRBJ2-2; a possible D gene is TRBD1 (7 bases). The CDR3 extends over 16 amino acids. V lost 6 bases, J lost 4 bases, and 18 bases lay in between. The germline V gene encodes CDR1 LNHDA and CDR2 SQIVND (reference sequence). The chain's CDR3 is CASRETGEVGTGELFF. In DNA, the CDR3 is TGTGCCAGTAGGGAAACAGGGGAGGTGGGCACCGGGGAGCTGTTTTTT.

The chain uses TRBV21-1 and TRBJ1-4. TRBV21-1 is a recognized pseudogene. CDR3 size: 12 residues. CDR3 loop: CASSKLPEKLFF. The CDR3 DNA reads TGTGCCAGCAGCAAATTACCTGAAAAACTGTTTTTT.

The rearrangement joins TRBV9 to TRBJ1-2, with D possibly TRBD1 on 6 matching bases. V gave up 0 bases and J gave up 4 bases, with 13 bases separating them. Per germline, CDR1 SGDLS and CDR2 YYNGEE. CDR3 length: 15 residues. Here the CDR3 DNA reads TGTGCCAGCAGCGTAGGGTTTGGGGGCGGCTATGGCTACACCTTC. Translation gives CASSVGFGGGYGYTF.

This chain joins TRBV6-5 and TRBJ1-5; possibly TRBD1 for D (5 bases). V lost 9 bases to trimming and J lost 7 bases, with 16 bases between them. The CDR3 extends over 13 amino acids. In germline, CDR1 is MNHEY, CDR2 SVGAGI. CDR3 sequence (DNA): TGTGCCAGTACAGGACCCTCAGTCCAGCCCCAGCATTTT. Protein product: CASTGPSVQPQHF.

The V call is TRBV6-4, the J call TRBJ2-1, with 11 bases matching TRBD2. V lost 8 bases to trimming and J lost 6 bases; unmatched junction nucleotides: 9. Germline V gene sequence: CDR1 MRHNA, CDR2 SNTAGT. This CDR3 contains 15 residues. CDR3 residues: CASATGTSGFNEQFF. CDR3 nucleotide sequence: TGTGCCAGCGCCACCGGGACTAGCGGATTCAATGAGCAGTTCTTC.

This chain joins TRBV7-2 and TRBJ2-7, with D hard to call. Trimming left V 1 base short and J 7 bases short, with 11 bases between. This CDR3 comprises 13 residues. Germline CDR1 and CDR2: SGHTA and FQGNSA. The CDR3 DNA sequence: TGTGCCAGCAGCTTAGGGCAGGCCAGGGAGCAGTACTTC. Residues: CASSLGQAREQYF.

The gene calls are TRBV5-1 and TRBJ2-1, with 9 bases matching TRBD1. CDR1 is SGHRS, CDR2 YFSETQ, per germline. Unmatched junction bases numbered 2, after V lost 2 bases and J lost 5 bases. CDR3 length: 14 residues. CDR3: CASSLQGADNEQFF. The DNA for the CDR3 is TGCGCCAGCAGCTTACAGGGGGCGGACAATGAGCAGTTCTTC.

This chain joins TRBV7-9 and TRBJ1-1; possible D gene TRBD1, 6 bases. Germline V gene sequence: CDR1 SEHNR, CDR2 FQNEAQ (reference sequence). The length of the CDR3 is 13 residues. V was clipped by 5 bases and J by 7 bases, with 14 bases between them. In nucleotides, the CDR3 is TGTGCCAGCAGCGAAGGGGGACCAGGTGAAGCTTTCTTT. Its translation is CASSEGGPGEAFF.

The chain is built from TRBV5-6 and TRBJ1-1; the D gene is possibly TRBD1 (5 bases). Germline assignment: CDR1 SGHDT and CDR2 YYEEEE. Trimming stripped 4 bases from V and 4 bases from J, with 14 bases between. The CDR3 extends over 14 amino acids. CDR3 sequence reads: CASSNAQGITEAFF. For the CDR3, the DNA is TGTGCCAGCAGCAATGCTCAGGGTATCACTGAAGCTTTCTTT.

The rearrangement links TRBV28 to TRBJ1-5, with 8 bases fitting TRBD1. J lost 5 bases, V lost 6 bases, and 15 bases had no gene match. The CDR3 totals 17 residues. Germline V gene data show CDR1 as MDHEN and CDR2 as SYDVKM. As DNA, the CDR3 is TGTGCCAGCAGGGTATTCCTCGGACAGGGAGGCGATCAGCCCCAGCATTTT. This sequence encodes CASRVFLGQGGDQPQHF.

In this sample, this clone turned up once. The DNA of the CDR3 is TGTGCCAGCAGTTACTCGTACAGGGGCGAGTATGGCTACACCTTC. Protein product: CASSYSYRGEYGYTF. The chain links TRBV6-5 to TRBJ1-2, with 7 bases aligning to TRBD1. The CDR3 totals 15 residues. Germline V gene lookup returns CDR1 MNHEY and CDR2 SVGAGI. V was pared by 0 bases and J by 5 bases, with 6 bases of the junction left unmatched.

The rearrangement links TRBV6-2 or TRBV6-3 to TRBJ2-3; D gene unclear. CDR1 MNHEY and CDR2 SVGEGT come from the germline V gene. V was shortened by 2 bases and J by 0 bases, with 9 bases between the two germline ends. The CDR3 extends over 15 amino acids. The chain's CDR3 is CASSYLGRSTDTQYF. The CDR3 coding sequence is TGTGCCAGCAGTTACCTGGGTCGGAGCACAGATACGCAGTATTTT.

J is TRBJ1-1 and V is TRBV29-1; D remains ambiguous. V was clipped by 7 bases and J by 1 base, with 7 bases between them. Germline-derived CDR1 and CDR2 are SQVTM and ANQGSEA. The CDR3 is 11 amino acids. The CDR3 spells CSAYENTEAFF. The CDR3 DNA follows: TGCAGCGCGTATGAGAACACTGAAGCTTTCTTT.

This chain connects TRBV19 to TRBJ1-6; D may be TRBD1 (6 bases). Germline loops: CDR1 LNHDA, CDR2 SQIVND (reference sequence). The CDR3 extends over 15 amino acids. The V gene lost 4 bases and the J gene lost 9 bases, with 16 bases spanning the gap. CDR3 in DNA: TGTGCCAGTAGTAATCAACAGGGAATGCTTTCACCCCTCCACTTT. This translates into CASSNQQGMLSPLHF.

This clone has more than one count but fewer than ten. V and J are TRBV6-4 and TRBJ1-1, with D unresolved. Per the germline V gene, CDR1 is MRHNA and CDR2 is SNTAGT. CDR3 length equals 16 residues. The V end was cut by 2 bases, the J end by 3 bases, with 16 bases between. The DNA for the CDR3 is TGTGCCAGCAGTGACAGCGGCAGACAAGCAGACACTGAAGCTTTCTTT. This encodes CASSDSGRQADTEAFF.